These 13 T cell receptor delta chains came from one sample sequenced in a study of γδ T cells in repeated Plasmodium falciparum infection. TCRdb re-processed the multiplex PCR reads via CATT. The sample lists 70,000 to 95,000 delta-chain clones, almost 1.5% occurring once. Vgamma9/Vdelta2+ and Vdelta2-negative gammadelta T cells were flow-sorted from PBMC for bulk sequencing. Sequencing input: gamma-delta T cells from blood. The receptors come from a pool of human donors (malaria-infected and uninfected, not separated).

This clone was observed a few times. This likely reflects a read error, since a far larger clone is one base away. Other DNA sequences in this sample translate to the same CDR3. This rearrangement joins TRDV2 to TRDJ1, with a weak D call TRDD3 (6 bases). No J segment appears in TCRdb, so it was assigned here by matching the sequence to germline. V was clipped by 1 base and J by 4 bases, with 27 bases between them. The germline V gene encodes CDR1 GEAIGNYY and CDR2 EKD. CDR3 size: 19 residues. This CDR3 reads CACDTLRVLGDTSGDKLIF. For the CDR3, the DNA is TGTGCCTGTGACACACTCCGAGTACTGGGTGATACTTCTGGCGATAAACTCATCTTT.

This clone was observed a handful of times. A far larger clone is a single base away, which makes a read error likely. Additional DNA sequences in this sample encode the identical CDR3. In nucleotides, the CDR3 is TGTGCTCTTGGGGAGACCCCCGCCTTCCTCCTCGAGTACACCGATAAGCTCATCTTT. As protein: CALGETPAFLLEYTDKLIF. The chain links TRDV1 to TRDJ1, with 7 bases identical to TRDD2. The CDR3 length is 19 residues. The germline V gene has CDR1 TSWWSYY and CDR2 QGS.

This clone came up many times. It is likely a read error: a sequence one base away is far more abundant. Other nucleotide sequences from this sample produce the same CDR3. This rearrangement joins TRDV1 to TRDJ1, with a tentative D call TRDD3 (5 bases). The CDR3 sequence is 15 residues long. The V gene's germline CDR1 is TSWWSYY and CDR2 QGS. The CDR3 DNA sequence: TGTGCCCTTGGGGAACTACTACAATCTCCGATGGGACTCATCTTT. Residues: CALGELLQSPMGLIF.

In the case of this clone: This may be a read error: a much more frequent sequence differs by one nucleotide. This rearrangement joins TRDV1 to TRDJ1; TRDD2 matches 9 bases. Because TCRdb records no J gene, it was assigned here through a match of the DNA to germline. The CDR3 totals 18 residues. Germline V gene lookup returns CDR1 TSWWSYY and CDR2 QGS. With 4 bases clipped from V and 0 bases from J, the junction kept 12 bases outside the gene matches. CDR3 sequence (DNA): TGTGCTCTTGGGGGGGCCTTCCTACGGGGACCGTACACCGATAAACTCATCTTT. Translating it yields CALGGAFLRGPYTDKLIF.

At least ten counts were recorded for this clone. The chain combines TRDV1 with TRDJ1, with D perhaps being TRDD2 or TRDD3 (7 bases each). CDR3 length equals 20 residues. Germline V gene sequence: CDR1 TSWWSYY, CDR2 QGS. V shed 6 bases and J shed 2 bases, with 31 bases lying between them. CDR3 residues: CALGLGLPWGTLALTDKLIF. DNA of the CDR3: TGTGCTCTTGGCCTCGGCCTTCCTTGGGGGACCTTAGCTTTAACCGATAAACTCATCTTT.

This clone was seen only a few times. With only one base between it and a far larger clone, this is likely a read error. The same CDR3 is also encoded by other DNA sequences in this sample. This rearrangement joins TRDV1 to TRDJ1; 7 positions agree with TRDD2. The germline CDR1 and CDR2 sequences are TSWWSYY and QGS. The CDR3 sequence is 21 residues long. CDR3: CALGELNRFLRYFKYTDKLIF. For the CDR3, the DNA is TGTGCTCTCGGGGAACTAAACCGATTCCTACGTTACTTCAAGTACACCGATAAACTCATCTTT.

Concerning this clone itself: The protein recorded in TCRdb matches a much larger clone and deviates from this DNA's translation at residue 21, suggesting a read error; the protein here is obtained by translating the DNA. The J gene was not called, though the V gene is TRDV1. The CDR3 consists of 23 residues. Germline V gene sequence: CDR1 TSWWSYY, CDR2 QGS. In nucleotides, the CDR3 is TGTGCTCTTGGTATCCCCTCGATCTACCCGAGATTCCCCCCGTCCTCTTTGACAGCACAACCCTTCTTT. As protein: CALGIPSIYPRFPPSSLTAQPFF.

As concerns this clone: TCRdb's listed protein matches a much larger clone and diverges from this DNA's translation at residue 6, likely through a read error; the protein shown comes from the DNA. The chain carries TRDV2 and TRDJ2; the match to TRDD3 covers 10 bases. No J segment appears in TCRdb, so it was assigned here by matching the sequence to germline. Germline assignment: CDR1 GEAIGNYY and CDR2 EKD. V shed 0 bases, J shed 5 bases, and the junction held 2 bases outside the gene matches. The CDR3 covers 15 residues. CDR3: CACDTALGDTAQLFF. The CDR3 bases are TGTGCCTGTGACACCGCACTGGGGGATACAGCACAACTCTTCTTT.

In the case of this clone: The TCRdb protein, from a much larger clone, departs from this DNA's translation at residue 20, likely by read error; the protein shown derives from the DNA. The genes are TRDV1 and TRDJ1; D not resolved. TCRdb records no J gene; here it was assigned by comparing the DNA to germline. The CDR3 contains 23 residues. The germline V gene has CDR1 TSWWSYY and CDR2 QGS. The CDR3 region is CALGEDPSPLYKSFSPYTDRLIF. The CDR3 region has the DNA TGTGCTCTTGGGGAAGACCCGTCCCCTCTCTATAAGTCATTCTCCCCGTACACCGATAGACTCATCTTT.

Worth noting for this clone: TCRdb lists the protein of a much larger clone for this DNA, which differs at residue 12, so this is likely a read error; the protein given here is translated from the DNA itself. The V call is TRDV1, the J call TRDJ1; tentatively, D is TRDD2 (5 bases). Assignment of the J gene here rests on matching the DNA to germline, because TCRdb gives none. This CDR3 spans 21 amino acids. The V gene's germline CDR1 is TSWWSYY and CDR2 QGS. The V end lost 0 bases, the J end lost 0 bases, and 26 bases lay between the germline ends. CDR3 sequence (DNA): TGTGCTCTTGGGGAACTACTATTCGCCTACGTTGCTCCGCAGTACACCGATAAACTCATCTTT. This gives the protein CALGELLFAYVAPQYTDKLIF.

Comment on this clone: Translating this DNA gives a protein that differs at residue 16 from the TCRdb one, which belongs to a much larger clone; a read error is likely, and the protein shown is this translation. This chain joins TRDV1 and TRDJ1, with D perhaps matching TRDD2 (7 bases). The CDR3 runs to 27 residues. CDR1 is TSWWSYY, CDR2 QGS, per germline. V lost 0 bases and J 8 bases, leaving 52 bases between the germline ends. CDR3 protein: CALGELHPLRFLPYWESPSFHIGKLIF. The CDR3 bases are TGTGCTCTTGGGGAACTCCACCCTTTAAGGTTCCTACCTTACTGGGAGTCCCCTTCCTTTCACATCGGGAAACTCATCTTT.

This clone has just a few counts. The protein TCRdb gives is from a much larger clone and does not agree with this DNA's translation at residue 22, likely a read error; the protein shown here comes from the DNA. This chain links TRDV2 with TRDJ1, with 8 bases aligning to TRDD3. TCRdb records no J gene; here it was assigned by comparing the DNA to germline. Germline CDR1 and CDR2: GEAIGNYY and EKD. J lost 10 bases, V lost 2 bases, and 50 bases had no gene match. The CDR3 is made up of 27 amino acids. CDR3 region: CACDMVGDGGITTETRGTPINASVLIF. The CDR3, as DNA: TGTGCCTGTGACATGGTCGGTGATGGGGGGATAACTACGGAGACAAGGGGTACACCGATAAACGCATCAGTACTCATCTTT.

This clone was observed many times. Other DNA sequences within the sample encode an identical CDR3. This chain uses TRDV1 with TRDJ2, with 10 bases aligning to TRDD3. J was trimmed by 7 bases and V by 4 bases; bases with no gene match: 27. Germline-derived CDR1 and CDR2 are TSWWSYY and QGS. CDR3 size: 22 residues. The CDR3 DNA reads TGTGCTCTTGGGGTTTCCCTCCTGGTACTGGGGGATCCACCGCTGGGGATAGCACAACTCTTCTTT. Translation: CALGVSLLVLGDPPLGIAQLFF.